This T cell receptor (beta chain) was sequenced for a study of CD8 T cells in ankylosing spondylitis. Findings and limits, study-wide: There was a TCR beta motif, made of several highly homologous variants, that appeared characteristic of ankylosing spondylitis blood. Reports say disease-linked clones showed up significantly more in matched ankylosing spondylitis synovial fluid.

At least ten counts were recorded for this clonotype. Its antigen is currently unknown. This CDR3 spans 16 amino acids. Germline loops: CDR1 MNHEY, CDR2 SMNVEV (reference sequence). V shed 2 bases, J shed 2 bases, and the junction held 6 bases outside the gene matches. TCRdb used MiXCR to reprocess the 5' RACE reads, holding one entry per CDR3 protein. This table has around 180,000 distinct CDR3 sequences, roughly 18% appearing once. This clonotype originated in a male donor aged 10-29 years with ankylosing spondylitis or in good health (not recorded which). This rearrangement joins TRBV27 to TRBJ2-3; 8 bases fit TRBD2. Input material: blood, either unsorted or a sorted T cell fraction (not recorded which). In nucleotides, the CDR3 is TGTGCCAGCAGTTTACTACTAGCGGAAATCACAGATACGCAGTATTTT. Its translation is CASSLLLAEITDTQYF.